The TCR beta chain under discussion was sequenced for a study of a mutant IDH1 vaccine in newly diagnosed glioma. The method was immunoSEQ multiplex PCR; TCRdb's version includes in-frame clones alone and lacks a portion of them. Of about 20,000 clones in the sample, 82% were seen once. The CDR3 is 13 amino acids. In germline, CDR1 is SNHLY, CDR2 FYNNEI. Trimming took 7 bases from V and 4 from J; bases not matched to a gene: 4. This clone was picked up one time. Its antigen is unknown. Time point: week 23, last vaccination. The vaccine gave 300 ug of a 20-mer mutant IDH1 peptide subcutaneously per dose.

The chain uses TRBV2 and TRBJ2-1; TRBD2 aligns across 7 bases. The receptor's source is a man aged 25-40 years with glioma. The sample in question was PBMCs, obtained from a glioma patient whose treatment included an IDH1 peptide vaccine. The DNA of the CDR3 is TGTGCCAGCAACAGCGGGACTTACAATGAGCAGTTCTTC. It codes for CASNSGTYNEQFF. Filled out from reference TRBV2 and TRBJ2-1, the complete variable domain reads EPEVTQTPSHQVTQMGQEVILRCVPISNHLYFYWYRQILGQKVEFLVSFYNNEISEKSEIFDDQFSVERPDGSNFTLKIRSTKLEDSAMYFCASNSGTYNEQFFGPGTRLTVL.